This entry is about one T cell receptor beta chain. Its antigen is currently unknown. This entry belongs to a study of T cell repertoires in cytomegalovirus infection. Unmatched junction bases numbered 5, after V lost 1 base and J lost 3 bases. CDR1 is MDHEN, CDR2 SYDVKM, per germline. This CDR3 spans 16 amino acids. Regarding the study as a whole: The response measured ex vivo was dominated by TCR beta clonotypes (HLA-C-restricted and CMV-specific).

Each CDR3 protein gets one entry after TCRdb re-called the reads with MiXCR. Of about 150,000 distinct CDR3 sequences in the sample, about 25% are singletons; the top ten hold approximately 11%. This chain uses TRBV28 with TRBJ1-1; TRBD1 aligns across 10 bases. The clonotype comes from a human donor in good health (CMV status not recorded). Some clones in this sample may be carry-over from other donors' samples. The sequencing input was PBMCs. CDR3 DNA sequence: TGTGCCAGCAGTTTATCCGGGACAGGGGCGCACACTGAAGCTTTCTTT. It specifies CASSLSGTGAHTEAFF.